One sample yielded the 18 T cell receptor beta chains listed below, sequenced in a study of vaccination and CD4 T cells after COVID-19. As to treatment: roughly 11-day PBMC culture with coronavirus spike peptide pools or control peptides (ViraFEST assay). Their antigens remain unidentified. With the Oncomine TCR Beta short-read assay, DNA from cultured CD4+ T cells was sequenced. TCRdb re-analysed the PCR reads in MiXCR, keeping a single row per CDR3 protein. The sample lists around 10,000 distinct CDR3 sequences, about 52% occurring once. The specimen was CD4+ T cells from blood, cultured in vitro. The receptors shown here come from a human donor who had recovered from COVID-19.

This chain links TRBV20-1 with TRBJ2-1; 13 nucleotides agree with TRBD2. The V gene's germline CDR1 is DFQATT and CDR2 SNEGSKA (reference sequence). The V and J ends lost 6 bases and 4 bases, in that order; junction bases with no gene match: 3. The CDR3 runs to 14 residues. As DNA, the CDR3 is TGCAGTGCCCTGGGACTAGCGGGGTACAATGAGCAGTTCTTC. Translating it yields CSALGLAGYNEQFF.

The rearrangement links TRBV28 to TRBJ1-6, with D possibly TRBD1 on 5 matching bases. The V end was cut by 1 base, the J end by 8 bases, with 21 bases between. The CDR3 spans 18 residues. The germline gives CDR1 MDHEN, CDR2 SYDVKM. CDR3 sequence reads: CASSLSGGLGQGHSPLHF. The DNA for the CDR3 is TGTGCCAGCAGTTTATCGGGGGGACTAGGGCAGGGACATTCACCCCTCCACTTT.

This chain joins TRBV19 and TRBJ2-5, with TRBD1 matching over 8 bases. This CDR3 region has 15 residues. Germline CDR1 reads LNHDA; CDR2 reads SQIVND (reference sequence). The V and J ends lost 5 bases and 2 bases, in that order; junction bases with no gene match: 7. The chain's CDR3 is CASSPRWTGQETQYF. In DNA form, the CDR3 reads TGTGCCAGTAGTCCCCGTTGGACAGGGCAAGAGACCCAGTACTTC.

The V call is TRBV20-1, the J call TRBJ2-7; the D is unclear. V dropped 0 bases and J dropped 0 bases, with 9 bases sitting between them. In germline, CDR1 is DFQATT, CDR2 SNEGSKA (reference sequence). The CDR3 length is 14 residues. CDR3 amino acids: CSARDQASSYEQYF. DNA for the CDR3: TGCAGTGCTAGAGATCAGGCGAGCTCCTACGAGCAGTACTTC.

This clonotype occurred a few times. V usage is TRBV24-1 and J usage is TRBJ2-5, with 10 bases matching TRBD1. The V gene end was trimmed by 9 bases and the J gene end by 5 bases; junction bases not matched to a gene: 11. CDR3 length: 15 amino acids. In germline, CDR1 is KGHDR, CDR2 SFDVKD. CDR3 nucleotide sequence: TGTGCCACCGGGCTGGGGACAGGGGAGCGGGAGACCCAGTACTTC. This encodes CATGLGTGERETQYF.

The chain uses TRBV10-3 and TRBJ2-7; D is possibly TRBD2 (7 bases). Trimming stripped 0 bases from V and 3 bases from J, with 15 bases between. The CDR3 has 16 residues. Germline CDR1 reads ENHRY; CDR2 reads SYGVKD. The CDR3 spells CAISESGGGRLYEQYF. The CDR3 nucleotides are TGTGCCATCAGTGAGTCGGGGGGGGGCCGCCTCTACGAGCAGTACTTC.

CDR3 loop: CASSYGGTNTGELFF. CDR3 DNA sequence: TGTGCCAGCAGCTATGGAGGCACGAACACCGGGGAGCTGTTTTTT. This chain uses TRBV7-8 with TRBJ2-2; D is perhaps TRBD2 (5 bases). Looked up from germline, CDR1 is SGHVS and CDR2 is FQNEAQ. The CDR3 spans 15 residues. Trimming removed 4 bases from V and 0 bases from J, with 9 bases in between. The full variable domain, completed using reference TRBV7-8 and TRBJ2-2, is GAGVSQSPRYKVAKRGQDVALRCDPISGHVSLFWYQQALGQGPEFLTYFQNEAQLDKSGLPSDRFFAERPEGSVSTLKIQRTQQEDSAVYLCASSYGGTNTGELFFGEGSRLTVL.

The rearrangement uses TRBV5-4 and TRBJ2-1; 8 nucleotides match TRBD1. CDR3 length: 15 amino acids. J gave up 0 bases and V 4 bases, and 3 bases lay outside the gene matches. The germline V gene encodes CDR1 SGHNT and CDR2 YYREEE (reference sequence). DNA for the CDR3: TGTGCCAGCAGCCGGGACAGGAGCTCCTACAATGAGCAGTTCTTC. As protein: CASSRDRSSYNEQFF.

A few counts support this clonotype. The rearrangement uses TRBV20-1 and TRBJ2-3; D is perhaps TRBD1 (6 bases). CDR1 and CDR2 (germline): DFQATT, SNEGSKA (reference sequence). V shed 6 bases and J shed 4 bases, with 20 bases lying between them. The CDR3 contains 15 residues. CDR3 region: CSAPTGSPGADTQYF. CDR3 sequence (DNA): TGCAGTGCCCCCACCGGGTCCCCAGGGGCAGATACGCAGTATTTT.

In its sample, this clonotype was seen a few times. This sequence joins TRBV19 and TRBJ1-2; tentatively, D is TRBD1 (5 bases). Trimming removed 9 bases from V and 3 bases from J, with 14 bases in between. The germline V gene encodes CDR1 LNHDA and CDR2 SQIVND (reference sequence). The CDR3 spans 13 residues. This chain's CDR3 is CASTTPGDYGYTF. The CDR3, as DNA: TGTGCCAGCACAACGCCGGGGGACTATGGCTACACCTTC.

The V and J genes are TRBV20-1 and TRBJ2-7; D gene unclear. Germline CDR1 DFQATT, CDR2 SNEGSKA (reference sequence). This CDR3 has 16 residues. Trimming took off 0 bases at V and 0 bases at J, with 15 bases between the two ends. Written as DNA, the CDR3 is TGCAGTGCTAGAGATCTTGGGCAGGCGAGCTCCTACGAGCAGTACTTC. It codes for CSARDLGQASSYEQYF.

The rearrangement links TRBV5-1 to TRBJ1-5, with 10 positions matching TRBD1. CDR3 length: 14 amino acids. Germline V lookup: CDR1 SGHRS, CDR2 YFSETQ. Trimming removed 4 bases from V and 5 bases from J; junction bases left unmatched: 3. The CDR3 is CASSAGTGDQPQHF. The DNA of the CDR3 is TGCGCCAGCAGCGCCGGGACAGGGGATCAGCCCCAGCATTTT.

This chain uses TRBV6-1 with TRBJ2-5, with unresolved D. Germline V gene sequence: CDR1 MNHNS, CDR2 SASEGT. V lost 2 bases and J lost 7, with 5 bases in between. CDR3 size: 11 residues. CDR3 DNA sequence: TGTGCCAGCAGTGAAATGGGGACCCAGTACTTC. Translated: CASSEMGTQYF.

J is TRBJ2-7 and V is TRBV19, with unresolved D. The CDR3 consists of 15 residues. V was cut by 3 bases and J by 2 bases, with 14 bases left in between. Germline-derived CDR1 and CDR2 are LNHDA and SQIVND (reference sequence). The CDR3 nucleotides are TGTGCCAGTAGTATTGCGGCAGTTTCGACCTACGAGCAGTACTTC. Protein sequence: CASSIAAVSTYEQYF.

The genes are TRBV6-1 and TRBJ1-5; D might be TRBD1 (5 bases). This CDR3 region has 15 residues. Germline lookup yields CDR1 MNHNS and CDR2 SASEGT. Trimming removed 2 bases from V and 3 bases from J, with 11 bases in between. The CDR3 spells CASSEQGIVNQPQHF. DNA of the CDR3: TGTGCCAGCAGTGAACAGGGTATAGTCAATCAGCCCCAGCATTTT.

The chain has TRBV7-2 and TRBJ2-7; 7 positions agree with TRBD1. The CDR3 spans 17 residues. CDR1 and CDR2 (germline): SGHTA, FQGNSA. Trimming at V came to 0 bases and at J to 4 bases, leaving 12 bases not matched to a gene. CDR3 bases: TGTGCCAGCAGCTTAGCAGGTTTGGGCAGGGGGTTTTACGAGCAGTACTTC. It encodes CASSLAGLGRGFYEQYF.

The CDR3 loop reads CASSSGTGRVTTEAFF. In nucleotides, the CDR3 is TGTGCCAGCAGCTCAGGGACGGGCAGGGTTACCACTGAAGCTTTCTTT. The gene calls are TRBV7-2 and TRBJ1-1, with D perhaps matching TRBD1 (5 bases). Trimming left V 4 bases short and J 4 bases short, with 19 bases between. This CDR3 is 16 amino acids long. Germline CDR1 SGHTA, CDR2 FQGNSA.

The chain employs TRBV6-1 and TRBJ2-5, with D perhaps assigned TRBD1 or TRBD2 (5 bases each). The CDR3 runs to 14 residues. Trimming left V 6 bases short and J 4 bases short, with 15 bases between. Germline V gives CDR1 MNHNS, CDR2 SASEGT. The CDR3 nucleotides read TGTGCCAGCAGACCGGGACCCGGTGCAGAGACCCAGTACTTC. As protein: CASRPGPGAETQYF.